Described below is a single T cell receptor (beta chain) sequence and its context. Its antigen is not known. Clones were sequenced by immunoSEQ multiplex PCR, and TCRdb holds only the in-frame ones, with some missing. The sample consists of around 99,000 clones, approximately 90% of them appearing once. Second doses were pooled across both intervals (about 4 or about 12 weeks). The data were obtained in a study of T cell responses to AZD1222 COVID-19 vaccine. The study, taken as a whole, reports: A mostly white British donor set with more females was recruited, and clonal diversity was possibly underestimated. It was only after the peak T cell response that any repertoires were sampled. Increases in Spike-specific TCR breadth and depth were seen after two AZD1222 doses.

With 6 bases clipped from V and 5 bases from J, the junction kept 8 bases outside the gene matches. CDR1 is MDHEN, CDR2 SYDVKM, per germline. The CDR3 runs 14 residues. V gene TRBV28 combines with J gene TRBJ1-2, with TRBD1 matching 8 bases. Sequencing used peripheral blood, obtained 28 days after the second AZD1222 dose. The TCR comes from an adult who received the AZD1222 COVID-19 vaccine. CDR3 in amino acids: CASSSGGAPYGYTF. The CDR3 DNA follows: TGTGCCAGCAGCTCAGGGGGCGCACCATATGGCTACACCTTC.